The T cell receptor (beta chain) described here comes from a study of T cells in Graves' hyperthyroidism and ophthalmopathy. In the study overall: Before any treatment, at initial diagnosis, peripheral blood was collected.

It was RNA transcripts that yielded the amplified TCR beta CDR3 regions. Using the HTBI primer set, a first-round RT-PCR was run on the TCR CDR3. TCRdb itself ran the multiplex PCR reads through MiXCR, one entry per CDR3 protein. The table has approximately 520,000 distinct CDR3 sequences, around a quarter seen once. Exclusions: uncontrolled infection, other autoimmune disease, pregnancy, lactation. V was clipped by 2 bases and J by 7 bases; unmatched bases: 10. CDR1 is GTSNPN and CDR2 is SVGIG in the germline V gene (reference sequence). The CDR3 has 16 amino acids. The gene calls are TRBV30 and TRBJ1-6; 8 positions agree with TRBD1. Sequenced sample: blood. This sequence originates from a woman aged 25 to 39 with Graves' ophthalmopathy. As DNA, the CDR3 is TGTGCCTGGAGTCCGGTTGGACAGGGAATGAATTCACCCCTCCACTTT. Encoded protein: CAWSPVGQGMNSPLHF.